Listed below are T cell receptor beta chains from one sample, sequenced in a study of T-cell reconstitution after alpha-beta-depleted transplantation in children. TCRdb re-called the PCR reads with MiXCR, one entry per CDR3 protein. The table includes about 610,000 distinct CDR3 sequences, about 10% detected once. Sample: PBMCs from the stem cell graft donor, taken from the stem cell graft. These receptors all come from a human donor who donated a stem cell graft to a child with acute myeloid leukemia. Each CDR3 is given with its conserved first and last residue. Each record gives: J gene, clone size, V gene, D gene, CDR3 protein, CDR3 DNA. A D gene is named only where the DNA matches it firmly. Only some rows state a clone size, as once, few, many or a class for expanded clones.

TRBJ2-6	once	TRBV4-2	TRBD1	CASSPRGRRGANVLTF	TGTGCCAGCAGCCCCAGGGGGCGTAGAGGGGCCAACGTCCTGACTTTC
TRBJ2-1	many	TRBV11-1	.	CASSLRAVENEQFF	TGTGCCAGCAGCTTGAGGGCGGTTGAAAATGAGCAGTTCTTC
TRBJ2-1	.	TRBV11-2	.	CASSLDRVGNNEQFF	TGTGCCAGCAGCTTAGACAGGGTGGGGAACAATGAGCAGTTCTTC
TRBJ2-7	.	TRBV6-2/TRBV6-3	.	CASIKQDISYEQYF	TGTGCCAGCATCAAACAGGATATCTCCTACGAGCAGTACTTC
TRBJ2-1	.	TRBV25-1	TRBD2	CASSPGVAGGLRNEQFF	TGTGCCAGCAGTCCCGGGGTAGCGGGAGGGCTAAGGAATGAGCAGTTCTTC
TRBJ2-7	.	TRBV29-1	TRBD1	CSVETRTGAYEQYF	TGCAGCGTTGAAACTAGGACAGGGGCCTACGAGCAGTACTTC
TRBJ2-1	few	TRBV9	.	CASSVVASLSEQFF	TGTGCCAGCAGCGTAGTGGCCAGCCTCAGTGAGCAGTTCTTC
TRBJ2-1	few	TRBV29-1	TRBD2	CSVGPSGTSGSWDEQFF	TGCAGCGTTGGACCCTCCGGGACTAGCGGTTCTTGGGATGAGCAGTTCTTC
TRBJ2-7	few	TRBV13	TRBD2	CASSLREGLSSYEQYF	TGTGCCAGCAGCCTGAGGGAGGGCCTGAGCTCCTACGAGCAGTACTTC
TRBJ2-7	many	TRBV7-9	.	CASSLPPRREQYF	TGCGCCAGCAGCTTACCCCCCCGAAGGGAGCAGTACTTC
TRBJ2-6	.	TRBV6-2/TRBV6-3	.	CASSYTGAGANVLTF	TGTGCCAGCAGTTACACCGGGGCTGGGGCCAACGTCCTGACTTTC
TRBJ2-4	few	TRBV30	.	CAWSDMGFQNIQYF	TGTGCCTGGAGTGACATGGGTTTCCAAAACATTCAGTACTTC
TRBJ2-1	.	TRBV23-1	.	CASSQSQHNEQFF	TGCGCCAGCAGTCAATCACAACACAATGAGCAGTTCTTC
TRBJ1-2	few	TRBV7-9	.	CASSLLQGYGYTF	TGTGCCAGCAGCTTACTGCAGGGCTATGGCTACACCTTC
TRBJ1-5	many	TRBV12-3/TRBV12-4	TRBD1	CASSLGQGNQPQHF	TGTGCCAGCAGCTTAGGACAGGGCAATCAGCCCCAGCATTTT
TRBJ2-2	many	TRBV15	.	CATSRDLRPNLNTGELFF	TGTGCCACCAGCAGAGATCTGAGGCCCAATTTAAACACCGGGGAGCTGTTTTTT
TRBJ2-5	.	TRBV5-4	.	CASSSRTALQETQYF	TGTGCCAGCAGCTCTCGGACAGCTTTGCAAGAGACCCAGTACTTC
TRBJ2-1	many	TRBV6-4	TRBD2	CASTQGVSGSHNEQFF	TGTGCCAGCACTCAGGGCGTCAGCGGGAGTCACAATGAGCAGTTCTTC
TRBJ2-6	few	TRBV12-3/TRBV12-4	.	CASRPGLVSSGANVLTF	TGTGCCAGCAGACCGGGTCTTGTTAGCTCTGGGGCCAACGTCCTGACTTTC
TRBJ1-3	few	TRBV7-9	.	CASSLARGLSGNTIYF	TGTGCCAGCAGCTTAGCGCGAGGCCTCTCTGGAAACACCATATATTTT
TRBJ2-7	.	TRBV12-3/TRBV12-4	TRBD2	CASSAQTSGDYEQYF	TGTGCCAGCAGTGCTCAGACTAGCGGCGACTACGAGCAGTACTTC
TRBJ2-7	.	TRBV10-3	TRBD2	CAIRGLADEQYF	TGTGCCATCAGGGGGCTAGCGGACGAGCAGTACTTC
TRBJ2-5	few	TRBV14	.	CASSDYGGRTQYF	TGTGCCAGCAGCGACTATGGGGGCAGGACCCAGTACTTC
TRBJ2-1	many	TRBV20-1	.	CSAPDYPGNEQFF	TGCAGTGCCCCGGACTACCCAGGGAATGAGCAGTTCTTC
TRBJ2-6	many	TRBV5-1	.	CASSLGQSSGANVLTF	TGCGCCAGCAGCTTAGGACAAAGCTCTGGGGCCAACGTCCTGACTTTC
TRBJ1-2	few	TRBV12-3/TRBV12-4	TRBD1	CASRGTGGAGYGYTF	TGTGCCAGCAGGGGGACAGGGGGCGCGGGCTATGGCTACACCTTC
TRBJ2-1	few	TRBV3-1	TRBD2	CASSQEILSGSNEQFF	TGTGCCAGCAGCCAAGAGATCCTTAGCGGGAGCAATGAGCAGTTCTTC
TRBJ2-7	few	TRBV15	.	CATSRIQGPTYEQYF	TGTGCCACCAGCAGGATTCAGGGACCGACGTACGAGCAGTACTTC
TRBJ2-3	.	TRBV10-3	.	CAISNRDTDTQYF	TGTGCCATCAGCAACCGGGACACAGATACGCAGTATTTT
TRBJ2-2	many	TRBV5-1	.	CASRSTRDTGELFF	TGCGCCAGCAGGTCGACCCGGGACACCGGGGAGCTGTTTTTT
TRBJ1-1	few	TRBV18	TRBD1	CASSSGQDLNTEAFF	TGTGCCAGCTCTTCGGGACAGGACTTGAACACTGAAGCTTTCTTT
TRBJ2-1	many	TRBV5-1	.	CASSSRGGSDNEQFF	TGCGCCAGCAGCTCCAGGGGTGGATCGGACAATGAGCAGTTCTTC
TRBJ1-3	many	TRBV12-3/TRBV12-4	.	CASRRDNTAAGNTIYF	TGTGCCAGCAGGAGGGACAACACGGCGGCTGGAAACACCATATATTTT
TRBJ2-1	.	TRBV6-2/TRBV6-3	TRBD1	CASRPGTVHNEQFF	TGTGCCAGCAGACCCGGGACAGTACACAATGAGCAGTTCTTC
TRBJ2-7	few	TRBV27	TRBD2	CASVAGQRGTYEQYF	TGTGCCAGCGTTGCGGGTCAGCGGGGGACCTACGAGCAGTACTTC
TRBJ2-7	.	TRBV12-3/TRBV12-4	TRBD2	CASSLRGLAGGSRSYEQYF	TGTGCCAGCAGTTTAAGGGGCCTAGCGGGAGGGTCTAGATCCTACGAGCAGTACTTC
TRBJ2-7	few	TRBV12-3/TRBV12-4	.	CASRLWGSSYEQYF	TGTGCCAGCAGACTCTGGGGGAGCTCCTACGAGCAGTACTTC
TRBJ2-7	few	TRBV27	.	CASSYTTHYEQYF	TGTGCCAGCAGTTATACTACCCACTACGAGCAGTACTTC
TRBJ2-6	few	TRBV12-3/TRBV12-4	.	CASSLETRPGANVLTF	TGTGCCAGCAGTTTAGAGACTCGACCTGGGGCCAACGTCCTGACTTTC
TRBJ2-2	.	TRBV11-2	.	CASSFQGPNTGELFF	TGTGCCAGCAGCTTTCAGGGCCCGAACACCGGGGAGCTGTTTTTT
TRBJ2-3	.	TRBV5-1	TRBD1	CASSSGTGVSTDTQYF	TGCGCCAGCAGCTCCGGGACAGGGGTCTCCACAGATACGCAGTATTTT
TRBJ2-3	few	TRBV7-2	TRBD2	CASSLGLASITDTQYF	TGTGCCAGCAGCTTGGGACTAGCCTCGATCACAGATACGCAGTATTTT
TRBJ2-7	.	TRBV27	.	CASSFREHQAYEQYF	TGTGCCAGCAGTTTTCGGGAGCACCAAGCCTACGAGCAGTACTTC
TRBJ1-6	few	TRBV12-3/TRBV12-4	TRBD1	CASRADRGWNSPLHF	TGTGCCAGCAGGGCCGACAGGGGATGGAATTCACCCCTCCACTTT
TRBJ2-5	few	TRBV5-1	.	CASSSRRWKNQETQYF	TGCGCCAGCAGCTCACGACGGTGGAAAAATCAAGAGACCCAGTACTTC
TRBJ2-7	.	TRBV4-2	.	CASSQEGQRVVGYEQYF	TGTGCCAGCAGCCAAGAGGGACAGCGGGTAGTTGGGTACGAGCAGTACTTC
TRBJ2-1	few	TRBV6-4	TRBD1	CASSDPNRGRNEQFF	TGTGCCAGCAGCGACCCAAACAGGGGGCGCAATGAGCAGTTCTTC
TRBJ1-1	.	TRBV7-3	.	CASGRDVNTEAFF	TGTGCCAGCGGACGGGACGTGAACACTGAAGCTTTCTTT
TRBJ2-1	many	TRBV29-1	.	CSVVGLSYNEQFF	TGCAGCGTTGTCGGGTTATCCTACAATGAGCAGTTCTTC
TRBJ2-1	many	TRBV6-1	TRBD2	CASRLTSGRTYNEQFF	TGTGCCAGCAGGCTCACTAGCGGCCGCACCTACAATGAGCAGTTCTTC
TRBJ2-1	.	TRBV7-2	.	CASRPPRGDEQFF	TGTGCCAGCAGGCCCCCGCGGGGCGATGAGCAGTTCTTC
TRBJ2-3	few	TRBV7-2	TRBD1	CASSPRTGPVDTQYF	TGTGCCAGCAGCCCAAGGACAGGGCCCGTGGATACGCAGTATTTT
TRBJ2-3	.	TRBV6-5	TRBD1	CASSEQGESTDTQYF	TGTGCCTCATCCGAACAGGGGGAGAGCACAGATACGCAGTATTTT
TRBJ2-5	few	TRBV7-2	TRBD2	CASGSGREETQYF	TGTGCCAGCGGGAGCGGGAGAGAAGAGACCCAGTACTTC
TRBJ2-3	many	TRBV20-1	TRBD2	CSARLAGVTDTQYF	TGCAGTGCGCGACTAGCGGGAGTCACAGATACGCAGTATTTT